This is a list of T cell receptor beta chains from one sample in a study of blood T cell repertoires in COVID-19. TCRdb's table, derived via immunoSEQ multiplex PCR, lists solely in-frame clones and lacks some. The repertoire consists of about 78,000 clones, with 90% occurring once and the leading ten covering around 0.93%. Sequenced: peripheral blood. These receptor sequences come from a woman between 50 and 59 years old in a cohort sampled during active COVID-19. Each CDR3 is given with its conserved first and last residue. D genes are given only for firm matches.

j_gene | len | v_gene | d_gene | CDR3nt | CDR3aa
TRBJ2-1 | 12 | TRBV10-3 | NA | TGTGCCATCAGCCGGACAACCAATGAGCAGTTCTTC | CAISRTTNEQFF
TRBJ2-1 | 15 | TRBV27 | NA | TGTGCCAGCAGTTTTTTGCAGGGCGCCGACAATGAGCAGTTCTTC | CASSFLQGADNEQFF
TRBJ2-5 | 15 | TRBV7-2 | TRBD2 | TGTGCCAGCACCCATCTTGCAGCGGGAGGTGAGACCCAGTACTTC | CASTHLAAGGETQYF
TRBJ2-7 | 11 | TRBV11-2 | NA | TGTGCCAGCGGACTAATCTACGAGCAGTACTTC | CASGLIYEQYF
TRBJ1-2 | 13 | TRBV5-1 | NA | TGCGCCAGCAGCTTGGAGAGCAACTATGGCTACACCTTC | CASSLESNYGYTF
TRBJ1-2 | 15 | TRBV6-5 | TRBD1 | TGTGCCAGCGCCCGAATAGGGACAGCTAACTATGGCTACACCTTC | CASARIGTANYGYTF
TRBJ1-4 | 15 | TRBV19 | NA | TGTGCCAGTAGTGCCTGGGGGGGCTTAAATGAAAAACTGTTTTTT | CASSAWGGLNEKLFF
TRBJ1-1 | 14 | TRBV7-3 | TRBD1 | TGTGCCAGCAGCTTCGGACAGGGAAACACTGAAGCTTTCTTT | CASSFGQGNTEAFF
TRBJ1-4 | 15 | TRBV9 | NA | TGTGCCAGCAGCGTAGGACAGACTGGTAATGAAAAACTGTTTTTT | CASSVGQTGNEKLFF
TRBJ1-1 | 15 | TRBV9 | TRBD1 | TGTGCCAGCAGCTCAGTCACAGGGGGCGGCACTGAAGCTTTCTTT | CASSSVTGGGTEAFF
TRBJ1-3 | 15 | TRBV27 | NA | TGTGCCAGCAGTTTATCTGGGGGGTTTGGAAACACCATATATTTT | CASSLSGGFGNTIYF
TRBJ2-7 | 14 | TRBV6-5 | TRBD1 | TGTGCCAGCAGGTTGGACAGGGATATAAACGAGCAGTACTTC | CASRLDRDINEQYF
TRBJ2-1 | 16 | TRBV10-3 | TRBD1 | TGTGCCATCAGTGCGTCGACAGGGGGCGACTACAATGAGCAGTTCTTC | CAISASTGGDYNEQFF
TRBJ1-3 | 14 | TRBV18 | TRBD1 | TGTGCCAGCTCACCGGACAGGGCTGGAAACACCATATATTTT | CASSPDRAGNTIYF
TRBJ2-1 | 17 | TRBV10-3 | TRBD2 | TGTGCCATCAGTGAGTCCGGACTAGCGGGAGCCTACAATGAGCAGTTCTTC | CAISESGLAGAYNEQFF
TRBJ2-1 | 16 | TRBV18 | TRBD2 | TGTGCCAGCTCACCTCGGACTAGCGGGAGGGCCACTGAGCAGTTCTTC | CASSPRTSGRATEQFF
TRBJ2-7 | 14 | TRBV27 | NA | TGTGCCAGCAGTCCGGGGTGGGACAATCACGAGCAGTACTTC | CASSPGWDNHEQYF